This entry concerns a single TCR beta chain. This specimen comes from a study of patients and donors after allogeneic stem cell transplantation. A single record per CDR3 protein comes from TCRdb applying MiXCR to the RT-PCR reads. The profile shows 410,000 or so distinct CDR3 sequences, under 20% of them singletons. This CDR3 is 11 amino acids long. Germline loops: CDR1 SEHNR, CDR2 FQNEAQ (reference sequence). The germline V and J ends were trimmed by 5 bases and 7 bases, with 9 bases remaining between them. This rearrangement joins TRBV7-9 to TRBJ2-7; D is unclear. The clonotype was recovered from a human donor who was either an allogeneic HSCT recipient or a stem cell or donor lymphocyte infusion donor (not recorded which). It is not recorded whose cells these are; they may come from a transplant donor. The specimen was blood, either unsorted or a sorted T cell fraction (not recorded which). In nucleotides, the CDR3 is TGTGCCAGCAGCACACCCCGGGAGCAGTACTTC. Its translation is CASSTPREQYF. Together with reference TRBV7-9 and TRBJ2-7, the CDR3 gives the full variable domain: DTGVSQNPRHKITKRGQNVTFRCDPISEHNRLYWYRQTLGQGPEFLTYFQNEAQLEKSRLLSDRFSAERPKGSFSTLEIQRTEQGDSAMYLCASSTPREQYFGPGTRLTVT.